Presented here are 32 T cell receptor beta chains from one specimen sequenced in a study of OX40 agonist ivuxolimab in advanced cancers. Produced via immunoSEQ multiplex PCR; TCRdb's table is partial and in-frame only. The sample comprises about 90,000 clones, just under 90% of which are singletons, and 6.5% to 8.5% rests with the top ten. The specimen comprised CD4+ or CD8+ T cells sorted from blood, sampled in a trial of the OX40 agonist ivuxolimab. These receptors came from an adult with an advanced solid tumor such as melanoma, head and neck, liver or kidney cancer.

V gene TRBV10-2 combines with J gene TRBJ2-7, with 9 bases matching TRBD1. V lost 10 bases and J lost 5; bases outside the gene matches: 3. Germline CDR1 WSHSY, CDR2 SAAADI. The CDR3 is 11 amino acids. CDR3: CATGTGNEQYF. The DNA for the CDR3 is TGCGCCACCGGGACAGGGAACGAGCAGTACTTC.

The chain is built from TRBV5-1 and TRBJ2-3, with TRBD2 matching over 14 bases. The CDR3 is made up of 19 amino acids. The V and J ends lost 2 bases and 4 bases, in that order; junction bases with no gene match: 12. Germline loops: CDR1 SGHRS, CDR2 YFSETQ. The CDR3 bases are TGCGCCAGCAGCTTAAGGGGACTAGCGGGAGAATTCTGGTCAGATACGCAGTATTTT. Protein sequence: CASSLRGLAGEFWSDTQYF.

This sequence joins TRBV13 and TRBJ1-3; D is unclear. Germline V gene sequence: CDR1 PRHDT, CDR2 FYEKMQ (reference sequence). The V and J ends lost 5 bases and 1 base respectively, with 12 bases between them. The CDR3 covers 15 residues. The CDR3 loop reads CASSPVPGSGNTIYF. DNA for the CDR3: TGTGCCAGCAGCCCGGTCCCCGGGTCTGGAAACACCATATATTTT.

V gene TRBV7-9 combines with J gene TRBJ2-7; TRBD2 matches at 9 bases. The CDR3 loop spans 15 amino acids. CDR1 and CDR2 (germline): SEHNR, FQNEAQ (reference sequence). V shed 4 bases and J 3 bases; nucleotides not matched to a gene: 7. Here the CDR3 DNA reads TGTGCCAGCAGCTCCACTAGCGGGCTGCTCTACGAGCAGTACTTC. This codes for CASSSTSGLLYEQYF. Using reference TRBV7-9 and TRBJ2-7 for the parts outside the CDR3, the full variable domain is DTGVSQNPRHKITKRGQNVTFRCDPISEHNRLYWYRQTLGQGPEFLTYFQNEAQLEKSRLLSDRFSAERPKGSFSTLEIQRTEQGDSAMYLCASSSTSGLLYEQYFGPGTRLTVT.

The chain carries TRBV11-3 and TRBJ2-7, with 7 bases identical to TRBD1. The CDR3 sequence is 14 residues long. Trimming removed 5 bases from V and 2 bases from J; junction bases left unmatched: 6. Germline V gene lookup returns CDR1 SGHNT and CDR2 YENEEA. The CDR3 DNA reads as TGTGCCAGCAGCGAGCACGGGACAGCCTACGAGCAGTACTTC. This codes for CASSEHGTAYEQYF.

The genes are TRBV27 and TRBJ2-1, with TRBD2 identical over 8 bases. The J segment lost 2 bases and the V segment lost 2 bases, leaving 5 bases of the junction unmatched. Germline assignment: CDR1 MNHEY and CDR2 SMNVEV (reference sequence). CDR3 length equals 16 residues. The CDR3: CASSLTSGKAYNEQFF. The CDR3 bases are TGTGCCAGCAGTTTAACTAGCGGAAAAGCCTACAATGAGCAGTTCTTC.

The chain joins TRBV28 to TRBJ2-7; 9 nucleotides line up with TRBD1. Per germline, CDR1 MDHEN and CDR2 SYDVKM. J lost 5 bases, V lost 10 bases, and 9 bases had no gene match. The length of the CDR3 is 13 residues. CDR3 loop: CATSDRGGNEQYF. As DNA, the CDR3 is TGTGCCACCTCAGACAGGGGGGGAAACGAGCAGTACTTC.

The CDR3 DNA is TGTGCCAGCACGAGGGGAGGGTGGGAGACCCAGTACTTC. This translates into CASTRGGWETQYF. This rearrangement joins TRBV6-1 to TRBJ2-5; 7 bases align to TRBD2. The junction had 7 bases not matched to a gene; V was cut back by 7 bases and J by 5 bases. The germline gives CDR1 MNHNS, CDR2 SASEGT. CDR3 length: 13 residues.

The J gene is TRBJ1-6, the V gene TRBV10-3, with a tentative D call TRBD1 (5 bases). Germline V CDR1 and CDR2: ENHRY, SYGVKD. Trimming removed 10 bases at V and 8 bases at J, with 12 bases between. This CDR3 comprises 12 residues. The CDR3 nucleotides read TGTGCCACCCAGGGTCCGGATTCACCCCTCCACTTT. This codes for CATQGPDSPLHF.

The CDR3 loop is CASSNPGGDTEAFF. The CDR3 DNA is TGTGCCAGCAGTAACCCGGGGGGAGACACTGAAGCTTTCTTT. This sequence joins TRBV11-3 and TRBJ1-1; weak D call: TRBD1 (5 bases). V was clipped by 6 bases and J by 3 bases, with 14 bases between them. The CDR3 runs to 14 residues. The germline CDR1 and CDR2 sequences are SGHNT and YENEEA.

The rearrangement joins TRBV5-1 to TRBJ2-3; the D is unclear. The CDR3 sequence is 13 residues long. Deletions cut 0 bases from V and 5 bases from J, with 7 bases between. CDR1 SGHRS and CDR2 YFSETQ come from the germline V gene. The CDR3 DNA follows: TGCGCCAGCAGCTTGGTCAGCCGAGATACGCAGTATTTT. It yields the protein CASSLVSRDTQYF. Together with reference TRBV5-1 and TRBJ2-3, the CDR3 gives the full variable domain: KAGVTQTPRYLIKTRGQQVTLSCSPISGHRSVSWYQQTPGQGLQFLFEYFSETQRNKGNFPGRFSGRQFSNSRSEMNVSTLELGDSALYLCASSLVSRDTQYFGPGTRLTVL.

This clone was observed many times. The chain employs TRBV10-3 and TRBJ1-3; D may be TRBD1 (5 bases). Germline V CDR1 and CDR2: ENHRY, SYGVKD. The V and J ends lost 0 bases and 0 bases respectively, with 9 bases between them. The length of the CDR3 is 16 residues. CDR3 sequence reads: CAISESGGNSGNTIYF. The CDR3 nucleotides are TGTGCCATCAGTGAGTCGGGGGGGAACTCTGGAAACACCATATATTTT.

CDR3: CASSYRILYEQYF. Here the CDR3 DNA reads TGTGCCAGCAGCTACAGAATCCTCTACGAGCAGTACTTC. The chain links TRBV27 to TRBJ2-7; the D is unclear. The CDR3 runs 13 residues. The germline V and J ends were trimmed by 6 bases and 3 bases, with 12 bases remaining between them. Germline V CDR1 and CDR2: MNHEY, SMNVEV (reference sequence).

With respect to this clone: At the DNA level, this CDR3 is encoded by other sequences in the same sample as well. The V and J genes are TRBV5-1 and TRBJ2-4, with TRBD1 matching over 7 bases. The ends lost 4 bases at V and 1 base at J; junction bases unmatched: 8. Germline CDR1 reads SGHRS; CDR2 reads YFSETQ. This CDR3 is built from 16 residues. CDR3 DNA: TGCGCCAGCAGCCCGACAGGGAAAGGGGCCAAAAACATTCAGTACTTC. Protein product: CASSPTGKGAKNIQYF.

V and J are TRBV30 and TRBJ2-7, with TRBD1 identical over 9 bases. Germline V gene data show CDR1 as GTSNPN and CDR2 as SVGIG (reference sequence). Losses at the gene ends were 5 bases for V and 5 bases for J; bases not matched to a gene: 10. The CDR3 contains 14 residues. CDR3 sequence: CAWVTGTGRHEQYF. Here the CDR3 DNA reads TGTGCCTGGGTTACCGGGACAGGGCGCCACGAGCAGTACTTC.

The CDR3: CASSPPGGPNEQFF. The CDR3 DNA is TGTGCCAGCTCACCCCCGGGAGGGCCTAATGAGCAGTTCTTC. This rearrangement joins TRBV18 to TRBJ2-1, with 8 bases aligning to TRBD2. Germline V gene sequence: CDR1 KGHSH, CDR2 LQKENI. V lost 3 bases to trimming and J lost 7 bases; unmatched junction nucleotides: 5. The CDR3 has 14 amino acids.

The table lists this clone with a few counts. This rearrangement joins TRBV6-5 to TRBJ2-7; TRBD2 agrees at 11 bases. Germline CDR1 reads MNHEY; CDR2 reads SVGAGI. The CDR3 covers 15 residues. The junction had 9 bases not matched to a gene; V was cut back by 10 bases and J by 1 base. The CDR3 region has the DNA TGTGCCACCGTACCTGGACTAGCGGGTTCCTACGAGCAGTACTTC. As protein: CATVPGLAGSYEQYF.

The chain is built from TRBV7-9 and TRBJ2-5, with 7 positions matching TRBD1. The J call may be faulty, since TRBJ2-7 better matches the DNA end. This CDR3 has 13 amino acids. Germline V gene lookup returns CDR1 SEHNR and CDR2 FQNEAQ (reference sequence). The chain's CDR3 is CASSKDRPHEQYF. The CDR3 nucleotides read TGTGCCAGCAGCAAGGACAGGCCCCACGAGCAGTACTTC.

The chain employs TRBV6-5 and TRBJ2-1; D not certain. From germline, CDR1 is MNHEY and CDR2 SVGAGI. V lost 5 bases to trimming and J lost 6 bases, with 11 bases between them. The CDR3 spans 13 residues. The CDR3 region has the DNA TGTGCCAGCAGTACCGCTCGTTCCAATGAGCAGTTCTTC. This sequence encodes CASSTARSNEQFF.

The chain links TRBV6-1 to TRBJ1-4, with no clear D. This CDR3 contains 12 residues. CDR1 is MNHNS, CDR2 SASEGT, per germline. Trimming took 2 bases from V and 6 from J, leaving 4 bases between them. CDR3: CASSEQDEKLFF. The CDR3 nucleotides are TGTGCCAGCAGTGAACAGGATGAAAAACTGTTTTTT.

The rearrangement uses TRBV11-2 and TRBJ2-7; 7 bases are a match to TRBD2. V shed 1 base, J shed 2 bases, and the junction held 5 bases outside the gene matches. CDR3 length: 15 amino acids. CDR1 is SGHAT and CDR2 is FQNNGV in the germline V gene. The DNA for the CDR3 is TGTGCCAGCAGCTTAGCTGGGGGGGATACCTACGAGCAGTACTTC. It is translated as CASSLAGGDTYEQYF.

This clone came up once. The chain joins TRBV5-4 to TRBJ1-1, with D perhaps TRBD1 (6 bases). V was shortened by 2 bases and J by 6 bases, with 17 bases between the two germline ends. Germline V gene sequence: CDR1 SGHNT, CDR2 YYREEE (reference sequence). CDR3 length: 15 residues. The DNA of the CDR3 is TGTGCCAGCAGCTTAAGGGGGAGGGACTGGGCTGAAGCTTTCTTT. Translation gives CASSLRGRDWAEAFF.

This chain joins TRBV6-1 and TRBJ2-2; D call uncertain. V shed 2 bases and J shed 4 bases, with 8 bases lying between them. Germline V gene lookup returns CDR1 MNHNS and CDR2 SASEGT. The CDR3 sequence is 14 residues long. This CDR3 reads CASSEMWSTGELFF. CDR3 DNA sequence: TGTGCCAGCAGTGAAATGTGGAGCACCGGGGAGCTGTTTTTT.

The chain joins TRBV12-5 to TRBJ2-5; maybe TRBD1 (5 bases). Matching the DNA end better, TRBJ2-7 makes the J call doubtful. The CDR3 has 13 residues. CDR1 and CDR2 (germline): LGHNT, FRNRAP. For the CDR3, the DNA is TGTGCTAGTGGTTTGGCTCAGGGCTACGAGCAGTACTTC. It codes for CASGLAQGYEQYF.

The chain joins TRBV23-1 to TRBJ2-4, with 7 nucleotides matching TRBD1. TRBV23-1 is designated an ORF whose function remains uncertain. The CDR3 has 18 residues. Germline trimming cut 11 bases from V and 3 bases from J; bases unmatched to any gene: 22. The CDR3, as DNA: TGCGCCGACTCGAAGGGACCCCAAGGGGGCCAATTCAAAAACATTCAGTACTTC. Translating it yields CADSKGPQGGQFKNIQYF.

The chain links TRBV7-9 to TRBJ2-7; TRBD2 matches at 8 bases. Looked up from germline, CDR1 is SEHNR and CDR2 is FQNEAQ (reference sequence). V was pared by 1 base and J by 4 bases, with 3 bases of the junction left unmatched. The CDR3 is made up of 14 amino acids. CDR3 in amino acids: CASSLGLAGYEQYF. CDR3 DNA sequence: TGTGCCAGCAGCTTAGGCCTAGCGGGTTACGAGCAGTACTTC.

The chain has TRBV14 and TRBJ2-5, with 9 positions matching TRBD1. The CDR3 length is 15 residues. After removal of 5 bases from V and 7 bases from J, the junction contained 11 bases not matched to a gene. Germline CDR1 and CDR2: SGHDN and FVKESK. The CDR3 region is CASSSRDRDIGTQYF. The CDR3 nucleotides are TGTGCCAGCAGCTCCCGGGACAGGGATATTGGGACCCAGTACTTC.

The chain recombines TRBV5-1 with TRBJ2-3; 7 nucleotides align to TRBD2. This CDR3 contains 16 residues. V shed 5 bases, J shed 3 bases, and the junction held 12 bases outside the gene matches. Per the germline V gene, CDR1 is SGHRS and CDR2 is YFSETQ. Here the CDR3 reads CASSFPPGGRTDTQYF. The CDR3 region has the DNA TGCGCCAGCAGTTTCCCCCCGGGGGGTCGGACAGATACGCAGTATTTT.

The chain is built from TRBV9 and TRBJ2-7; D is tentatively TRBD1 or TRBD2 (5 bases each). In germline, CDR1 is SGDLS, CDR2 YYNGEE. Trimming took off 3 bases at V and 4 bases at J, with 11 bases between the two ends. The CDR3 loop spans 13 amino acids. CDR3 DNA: TGTGCCAGCAGCGGGGGGTGGGATTACGAGCAGTACTTC. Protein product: CASSGGWDYEQYF.

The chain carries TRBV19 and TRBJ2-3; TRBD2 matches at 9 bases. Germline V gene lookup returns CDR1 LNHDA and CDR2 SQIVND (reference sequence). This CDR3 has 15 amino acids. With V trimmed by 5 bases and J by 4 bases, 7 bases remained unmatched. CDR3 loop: CASSPVAGEADTQYF. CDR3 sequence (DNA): TGTGCCAGTAGTCCGGTAGCGGGAGAGGCAGATACGCAGTATTTT.

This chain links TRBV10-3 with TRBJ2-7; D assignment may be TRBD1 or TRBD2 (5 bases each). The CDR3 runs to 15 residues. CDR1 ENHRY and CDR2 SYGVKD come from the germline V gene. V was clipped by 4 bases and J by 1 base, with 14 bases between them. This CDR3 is CAISAPRGSSYEQYF. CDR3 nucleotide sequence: TGTGCCATCAGTGCTCCGAGGGGAAGTTCCTACGAGCAGTACTTC.

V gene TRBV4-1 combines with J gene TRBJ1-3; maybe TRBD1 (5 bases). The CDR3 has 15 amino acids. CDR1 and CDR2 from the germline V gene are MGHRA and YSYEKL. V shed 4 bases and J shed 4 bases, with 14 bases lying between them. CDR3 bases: TGCGCCAGCAGCCCAAGCGGGACGGAGGGAAACACCATATATTTT. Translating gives CASSPSGTEGNTIYF.